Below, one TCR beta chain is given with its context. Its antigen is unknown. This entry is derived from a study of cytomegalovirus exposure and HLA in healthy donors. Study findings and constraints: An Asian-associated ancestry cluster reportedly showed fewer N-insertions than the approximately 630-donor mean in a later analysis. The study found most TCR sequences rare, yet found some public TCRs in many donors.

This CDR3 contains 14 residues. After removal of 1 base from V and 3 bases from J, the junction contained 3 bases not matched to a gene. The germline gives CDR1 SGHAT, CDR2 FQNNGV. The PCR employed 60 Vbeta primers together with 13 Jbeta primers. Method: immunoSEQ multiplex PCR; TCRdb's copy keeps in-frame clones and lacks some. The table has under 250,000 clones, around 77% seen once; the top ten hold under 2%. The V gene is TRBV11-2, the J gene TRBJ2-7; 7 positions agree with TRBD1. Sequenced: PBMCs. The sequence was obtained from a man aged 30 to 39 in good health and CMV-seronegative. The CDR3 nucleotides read TGTGCCAGCAGCTTAGCGGCAGGGGGCTACGAGCAGTACTTC. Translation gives CASSLAAGGYEQYF.